The clone carrying this T cell receptor beta chain was counted between two and nine times. These data belong to a study of T cells after yellow fever vaccination. TCRdb recomputed calls from the 5' RACE reads with MiXCR, one row per CDR3 protein. Among about 320,000 distinct CDR3 sequences listed, over 3.5% were seen once. Germline V gene lookup returns CDR1 SQVTM and CDR2 ANQGSEA. Trimming took 4 bases from V and 3 from J, leaving 15 bases between them. The CDR3 totals 14 residues. Sequences were derived from PBMCs, sampled 15 days after the yellow fever booster vaccination. V and J are TRBV29-1 and TRBJ1-2, with D possibly TRBD1 on 5 matching bases. This TCR was recovered from a man between 18 and 29 years old who received the YFV17D yellow fever vaccine. This chain's CDR3 is CSVVRGAPDYGYTF. The CDR3 DNA sequence: TGCAGCGTTGTGCGTGGGGCGCCGGACTATGGCTACACCTTC.